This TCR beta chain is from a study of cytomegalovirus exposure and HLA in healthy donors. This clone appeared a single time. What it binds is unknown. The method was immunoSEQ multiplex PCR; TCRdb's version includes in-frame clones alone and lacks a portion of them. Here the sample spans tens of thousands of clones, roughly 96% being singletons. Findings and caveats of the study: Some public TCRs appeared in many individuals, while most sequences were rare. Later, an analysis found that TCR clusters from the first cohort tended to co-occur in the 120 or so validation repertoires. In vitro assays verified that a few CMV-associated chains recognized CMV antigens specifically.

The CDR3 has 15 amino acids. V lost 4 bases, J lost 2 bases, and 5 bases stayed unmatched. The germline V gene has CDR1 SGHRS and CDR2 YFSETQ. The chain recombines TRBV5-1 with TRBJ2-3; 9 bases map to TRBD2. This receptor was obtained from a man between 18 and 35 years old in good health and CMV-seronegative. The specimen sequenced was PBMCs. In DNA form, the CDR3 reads TGCGCCAGCAGCCCGACTAGCGGAGTCACAGATACGCAGTATTTT. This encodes CASSPTSGVTDTQYF.